Each of the 2 T cell receptor beta chains below was sequenced from the same sample in a study of human T cells and chemical hapten exposure. As for time point: patch test 2, 6 weeks after DPC sensitization. The treatment here: therapeutic diphenylcyclopropenone sensitization with weekly scalp DPC. From the RACE reads, TCRdb called clonotypes with MiXCR, one entry per CDR3 protein. The sample lists tens of thousands of distinct CDR3 sequences, 9.4% seen once, with roughly 7% in the top ten. The sequencing used whole blood, collected in connection with sensitization to the hapten diphenylcyclopropenone (DPC). These TCRs come from a man aged 30-40 years with alopecia areata. Some clones in this sample may be carry-over from other donors' samples.

This sequence joins TRBV2 and TRBJ2-7; TRBD2 is a possible D gene (5 bases). The CDR3 length is 13 residues. Between the trimmed V and J ends, which lost 5 bases and 5 bases, there was a span of 13 bases. Germline V gives CDR1 SNHLY, CDR2 FYNNEI. The CDR3 region has the DNA TGTGCCAGCAGTAAACTAGGTAACGACGAGCAGTACTTC. This codes for CASSKLGNDEQYF. Supplemented by reference TRBV2 and TRBJ2-7, the full variable domain reads EPEVTQTPSHQVTQMGQEVILRCVPISNHLYFYWYRQILGQKVEFLVSFYNNEISEKSEIFDDQFSVERPDGSNFTLKIRSTKLEDSAMYFCASSKLGNDEQYFGPGTRLTVT.

In this sample, this clonotype turned up many times. This chain links TRBV7-2 with TRBJ2-7; D is unresolved. Germline V CDR1 and CDR2: SGHTA, FQGNSA. There are 14 residues in the CDR3. V was clipped by 0 bases and J by 0 bases, with 6 bases between them. The CDR3 loop is CASSLATSSYEQYF. The CDR3 DNA reads as TGTGCCAGCAGCTTAGCTACGAGCTCCTACGAGCAGTACTTC. The variable domain in full, with the rest retrieved from reference TRBV7-2 and TRBJ2-7, is GAGVSQSPSNKVTEKGKDVELRCDPISGHTALYWYRQSLGQGLEFLIYFQGNSAPDKSGLPSDRFSAERTGGSVSTLTIQRTQQEDSAVYLCASSLATSSYEQYFGPGTRLTVT.